This is a list of T cell receptor beta chains from one sample in a study of blood T cell repertoires in COVID-19. Profiled with immunoSEQ multiplex PCR; TCRdb holds only in-frame clones, not every one. The table lists about 120,000 clones, approximately 80% of them singletons, with about 6.6% in the top ten. Sequenced: peripheral blood. The receptors were gathered from a man between 65 and 80 years old with acute or convalescent COVID-19. Each CDR3 is given with its conserved first and last residue. Each record gives: J gene, D gene, V gene, clone size, CDR3 length, CDR3 protein, CDR3 DNA. D genes are given only for firm matches. Clone size is given for some rows only: seen once, a few or many times, or a class if the clone is expanded.

>TRBJ1-2|.|TRBV19|.|12
CASSSVNYGYTF
TGTGCCAGTAGTAGCGTGAACTATGGCTACACCTTC
>TRBJ1-2|TRBD1|TRBV9|.|17
CASSPRSGTGVNYGYTF
TGTGCCAGCAGCCCGCGATCCGGGACAGGAGTAAACTATGGCTACACCTTC
>TRBJ1-5|.|TRBV2|few|15
CASSPEGQSNQPQHF
TGTGCCAGCAGTCCGGAGGGGCAGTCCAATCAGCCCCAGCATTTT
>TRBJ1-2|.|TRBV9|once|17
CASSPNKDSPLGYGYTF
TGTGCCAGCAGCCCAAATAAGGACAGCCCCCTCGGGTATGGCTACACCTTC
>TRBJ2-5|.|TRBV18|once|14
CASSPTGPGETQYF
TGTGCCAGCTCACCAACAGGGCCCGGTGAGACCCAGTACTTC
>TRBJ2-1|TRBD1|TRBV19|.|15
CASTQTGGNYNEQFF
TGTGCCAGTACCCAGACAGGGGGCAACTACAATGAGCAGTTCTTC
>TRBJ2-7|TRBD1|TRBV19|.|13
CATSQTGFAEQYF
TGTGCCACTTCCCAGACAGGGTTTGCCGAGCAGTACTTC
>TRBJ1-5|.|TRBV30|.|14
CAWRSGHANQPQHF
TGTGCCTGGAGATCGGGACACGCGAATCAGCCCCAGCATTTT
>TRBJ1-2|TRBD1|TRBV19|.|14
CASSPQGAGRSYTF
TGTGCCAGTAGCCCCCAGGGGGCAGGGAGGAGCTACACCTTC
>TRBJ1-1|TRBD1|TRBV6-6|.|19
CASSSPHGTGKGMNTEAFF
TGTGCCAGCAGCTCACCCCATGGGACAGGGAAGGGGATGAACACTGAAGCTTTCTTT
>TRBJ2-3|.|TRBV6-5|.|13
CASSYKLTDTQYF
TGTGCCAGCAGTTACAAACTCACAGATACGCAGTATTTT
>TRBJ2-2|.|TRBV9|once|15
CASSVSAGNTGELFF
TGTGCCAGCAGCGTCTCAGCGGGGAACACCGGGGAGCTGTTTTTT
>TRBJ1-1|.|TRBV19|.|12
CASSDRYTEAFF
TGTGCCAGTAGTGACAGATACACTGAAGCTTTCTTT
>TRBJ2-1|TRBD1|TRBV7-6|.|13
CASSLGQGATQFF
TGTGCCAGCAGCTTAGGACAGGGGGCGACGCAGTTCTTC
>TRBJ1-6|TRBD1|TRBV5-1|.|16
CASSPEGGQDNSPLHF
TGCGCCAGCAGCCCGGAGGGGGGACAGGATAATTCACCCCTCCACTTT
>TRBJ1-3|.|TRBV7-2|.|16
CASSLEYGAGGNTIYF
TGTGCCAGCAGCTTAGAGTACGGGGCGGGAGGAAACACCATATATTTT
>TRBJ2-7|.|TRBV5-4|.|13
CASSLAGIYEQYF
TGTGCCAGCAGCTTAGCAGGGATCTACGAGCAGTACTTC
>TRBJ2-5|.|TRBV4-3|.|15
CASSQGSTGRETQYF
TGCGCCAGCAGCCAAGGTTCGACAGGCAGGGAGACCCAGTACTTC
>TRBJ2-7|.|TRBV10-3|.|17
CAISAGQSQYGSYEQYF
TGTGCCATCAGCGCGGGACAGTCCCAGTATGGCTCCTACGAGCAGTACTTC
>TRBJ1-4|TRBD1|TRBV7-9|.|13
CASGGQANEKLFF
TGTGCCAGCGGGGGACAGGCTAATGAAAAACTGTTTTTT
>TRBJ2-1|TRBD2|TRBV3-1/TRBV3-2|.|16
CASSQVLGGGYNEQFF
TGTGCCAGCAGCCAAGTCCTCGGCGGGGGGTACAATGAGCAGTTCTTC
>TRBJ2-3|TRBD2|TRBV9|.|16
CASSVGLAGGGHTQYF
TGTGCCAGCAGCGTGGGGCTAGCGGGAGGGGGTCATACGCAGTATTTT
>TRBJ2-4|TRBD1|TRBV7-2|.|15
CASSPRLAQGDIQYF
TGTGCCAGCAGCCCAAGGTTGGCGCAGGGGGACATTCAGTACTTC
>TRBJ2-5|.|TRBV7-3|.|13
CASSLAPGETQYF
TGTGCCAGCAGCTTAGCCCCCGGAGAGACCCAGTACTTC
>TRBJ1-1|TRBD1|TRBV6-5|.|13
CASSYLNRGHAFF
TGTGCCAGCAGTTACTTGAACAGGGGGCATGCTTTCTTT
>TRBJ1-2|.|TRBV25-1|.|13
CASSRAGDYGYTF
TGTGCCAGCAGTCGCGCAGGGGACTATGGCTACACCTTC
>TRBJ2-3|.|TRBV5-1|.|13
CASSLFPADTQYF
TGCGCCAGCAGCTTGTTTCCGGCAGATACGCAGTATTTT
>TRBJ1-1|TRBD1|TRBV29-1|few|13
CSAAQGTNTEAFF
TGCAGCGCCGCACAGGGGACTAACACTGAAGCTTTCTTT
>TRBJ2-1|.|TRBV11-2|.|12
CASRFVYNEQFF
TGTGCCAGCAGATTCGTATACAATGAGCAGTTCTTC
>TRBJ1-2|.|TRBV6-5|.|16
CASSYFDGGGLYGYTF
TGTGCCAGCAGTTACTTCGACGGTGGGGGACTCTATGGCTACACCTTC
>TRBJ1-5|.|TRBV19|.|15
CASSIDKASGQPQHF
TGTGCCAGTAGTATAGATAAAGCCTCGGGACAGCCCCAGCATTTT
>TRBJ2-3|TRBD2|TRBV5-8|.|15
CASSSSGVHTDTQYF
TGTGCCAGCAGCTCCAGCGGGGTGCACACAGATACGCAGTATTTT
>TRBJ2-3|.|TRBV7-3|.|13
CASSPPSRDKQYF
TGTGCCAGCAGCCCCCCTAGCCGGGATAAGCAGTATTTT
>TRBJ2-3|TRBD2|TRBV5-8|.|14
CASSLGTTLDTQYF
TGTGCCAGCAGCTTAGGGACTACCCTAGATACGCAGTATTTT
>TRBJ1-4|.|TRBV2|.|14
CASSLLGGDEKLFF
TGTGCCAGCAGTCTCCTAGGGGGGGATGAAAAACTGTTTTTT
>TRBJ1-5|TRBD1|TRBV4-1|.|16
CASSQSTDRGHQPQHF
TGCGCCAGCAGCCAATCCACAGACAGGGGCCATCAGCCCCAGCATTTT
>TRBJ1-4|TRBD1|TRBV7-2|.|14
CASSRGQGGEKLFF
TGTGCCAGCAGCCGCGGACAGGGCGGTGAAAAACTGTTTTTT
>TRBJ2-1|TRBD1|TRBV29-1|once|13
CSAGTGKYNEQFF
TGCAGCGCTGGGACAGGGAAATACAATGAGCAGTTCTTC
>TRBJ1-1|.|TRBV6-5|.|14
CASSIQFENTEAFF
TGTGCCAGCAGTATACAGTTCGAGAACACTGAAGCTTTCTTT
>TRBJ2-5|.|TRBV5-4|.|15
CASSVQGDPQETQYF
TGTGCCAGCAGCGTCCAAGGGGATCCCCAAGAGACCCAGTACTTC
>TRBJ2-1|.|TRBV6-6|.|12
CASRTGINEQFF
TGTGCCAGCAGGACAGGTATCAATGAGCAGTTCTTC
>TRBJ2-7|TRBD1|TRBV5-8|.|17
CASSLLLGQGSSGGQYF
TGTGCCAGCAGCTTGCTCCTCGGACAGGGTAGCTCCGGGGGGCAGTACTTC
>TRBJ1-2|TRBD1|TRBV12-3/TRBV12-4|few|13
CASSTGQGHGYTF
TGTGCCAGCAGCACCGGACAGGGTCATGGCTACACCTTC
>TRBJ1-3|.|TRBV4-2|.|14
CASSQGGAGNTIYF
TGTGCCAGCAGCCAGGGAGGGGCTGGAAACACCATATATTTT
>TRBJ2-1|TRBD1|TRBV19|.|15
CASSHPGTGVYEQFF
TGTGCCAGTAGCCACCCCGGGACAGGGGTCTATGAGCAGTTCTTC
>TRBJ2-7|TRBD1|TRBV24-1|.|13
CAISGTGDPEQYF
TGTGCCATATCCGGGACAGGGGATCCCGAGCAGTACTTC
>TRBJ2-7|.|TRBV4-2|.|19
CASSHPIRTRTQSSYEQYF
TGTGCCAGCAGCCACCCAATCAGGACTCGAACACAGAGCTCCTACGAGCAGTACTTC
>TRBJ1-1|.|TRBV19|.|13
CASNRIWNTEAFF
TGTGCCAGTAACAGGATATGGAACACTGAAGCTTTCTTT
>TRBJ2-5|.|TRBV7-3|few|14
CASSLTPTEETQYF
TGTGCCAGCAGCTTAACCCCCACGGAGGAGACCCAGTACTTC
>TRBJ1-1|.|TRBV11-1|.|14
CASSWGGANTEAFF
TGTGCCAGCAGCTGGGGCGGCGCGAACACTGAAGCTTTCTTT
>TRBJ2-3|TRBD2|TRBV5-8|few|17
CASSLEGTSGVQDTQYF
TGTGCCAGCAGCTTGGAGGGGACTAGCGGGGTACAAGATACGCAGTATTTT
>TRBJ1-5|.|TRBV7-9|.|14
CASSLLGGDQPQHF
TGTGCCAGCAGCTTATTAGGAGGGGATCAGCCCCAGCATTTT
>TRBJ1-5|.|TRBV5-5|.|15
CASSLGGSWAQPQHF
TGTGCCAGCAGCTTGGGGGGCTCTTGGGCTCAGCCCCAGCATTTT
>TRBJ2-1|.|TRBV12-3/TRBV12-4|.|13
CASLETLNNEQFF
TGTGCCAGTCTTGAGACTTTAAACAATGAGCAGTTCTTC
>TRBJ2-7|.|TRBV6-6|.|13
CASKSAGSYEQYF
TGTGCCAGCAAGTCGGCGGGGAGCTACGAGCAGTACTTC
>TRBJ1-2|.|TRBV3-1/TRBV3-2|.|14
CASSQEAGDYGYTF
TGTGCCAGCAGCCAAGAGGCAGGGGACTATGGCTACACCTTC